Given below is one T cell receptor (beta chain) in context. What it recognizes is unknown. Researchers set a sequencing depth target of 1 in 200,000 to 1 in 1 million T cells. TCRdb's copy holds only in-frame clones and misses some; the assay was immunoSEQ multiplex PCR. The sample comprises about 56,000 clones, 56% of which are singletons, and roughly 21% rests with the top ten. This sample was taken from a study of cytotoxic CD8 clonotypes in ibrutinib-treated CLL. Study context: The patient breakdown showed under 12 relapsed/refractory and some 16 treatment-naive cases, with some 17 IGHV unmutated. Study results and limitations: At baseline, clonality was higher than in age-matched healthy donors and correlated with CD8+ counts. At progression, clonality fell back toward baseline after rising at ibrutinib response.

The CDR3 has 14 amino acids. CDR1 is SEHNR and CDR2 is FQNEAQ in the germline V gene (reference sequence). V was shortened by 5 bases and J by 6 bases, with 16 bases between the two germline ends. The sample here was PBMCs, taken after 24 months of ibrutinib treatment. The TCR originated in a human donor with chronic lymphocytic leukemia. The chain has TRBV7-9 and TRBJ1-2; unclear D gene. CDR3 bases: TGTGCCAGCAGCCCTCGTGAGGGCAGGCATGGCTACACCTTC. This sequence encodes CASSPREGRHGYTF.